The 29 T cell receptor beta chains below were found in one sample sequenced in a study of identical twins. TCRdb independently ran MiXCR on the 5' RACE reads; one entry per CDR3 protein. The data contain a few hundred thousand distinct CDR3 sequences, 9% to 10% of them singletons. The sample taken for sequencing was naive T cells sorted from blood. These receptors all come from a woman aged 45 to 65 in good health.

This clonotype was found a few times. The chain employs TRBV20-1 and TRBJ2-3; TRBD1 aligns across 7 bases. V dropped 5 bases and J dropped 3; count of bases not matched to a gene: 8. Germline loops: CDR1 DFQATT, CDR2 SNEGSKA (reference sequence). CDR3 length: 14 residues. The CDR3 spells CSALDRVGTDTQYF. CDR3 DNA sequence: TGCAGTGCTCTCGACAGGGTTGGGACAGATACGCAGTATTTT.

The chain uses TRBV5-1 and TRBJ2-7; 12 bases match TRBD2. CDR3 length: 17 residues. CDR1 SGHRS and CDR2 YFSETQ come from the germline V gene. With V trimmed by 2 bases and J by 0 bases, 6 bases remained unmatched. CDR3 in amino acids: CASSLETSGGRSYEQYF. CDR3 bases: TGCGCCAGCAGCTTAGAGACTAGCGGGGGACGCTCCTACGAGCAGTACTTC.

This chain connects TRBV23-1 to TRBJ2-3, with D perhaps matching TRBD1 (6 bases). TRBV23-1 counts as an open reading frame of uncertain function. Trimming shortened V by 4 bases and J by 2 bases, and 16 bases separated the two germline ends. The CDR3 consists of 16 residues. CDR3 residues: CASSLDRSHPTDTQYF. CDR3 nucleotide sequence: TGCGCCAGCAGTCTAGACAGGTCCCATCCCACAGATACGCAGTATTTT.

For this clonotype: A much larger clone differs from this one at a single base, so this may be a read error. The rearrangement links TRBV29-1 to TRBJ1-2; perhaps TRBD1 as D (5 bases). The V gene's germline CDR1 is SQVTM and CDR2 ANQGSEA. The CDR3 loop spans 13 amino acids. The CDR3 region has the DNA TGCAGAGTTGGGGAGAAGGGCTGGGGGGGCTACACCTTC. Its protein is CRVGEKGWGGYTF.

The chain is built from TRBV6-6 and TRBJ2-1, with D possibly TRBD2 on 6 matching bases. Germline CDR1 reads MNHNY; CDR2 reads SVGAGI (reference sequence). Trimming shortened V by 7 bases and J by 0 bases, and 10 bases separated the two germline ends. CDR3 size: 14 residues. The CDR3 loop reads CASNSAGSYNEQFF. Here the CDR3 DNA reads TGTGCCAGCAATTCAGCGGGCTCCTACAATGAGCAGTTCTTC.

This clonotype was seen repeatedly, ten times or more. The J gene is TRBJ2-2, the V gene TRBV5-1; the match to TRBD2 covers 10 bases. Germline V gene data show CDR1 as SGHRS and CDR2 as YFSETQ. CDR3 length: 15 residues. With 5 bases clipped from V and 4 bases from J, the junction kept 5 bases outside the gene matches. CDR3 region: CASRPSGSLTGELFF. The CDR3 coding sequence is TGCGCCAGCAGACCTAGCGGGAGCCTCACCGGGGAGCTGTTTTTT.

This clonotype was detected only a few times. The chain joins TRBV4-1 to TRBJ2-3, with D unclear. The CDR3 consists of 14 residues. Germline V lookup: CDR1 MGHRA, CDR2 YSYEKL. V dropped 3 bases and J dropped 6 bases, with 13 bases sitting between them. CDR3 sequence (DNA): TGCGCCAGCAGCCAGTTGGGCAGTCGGGATACGCAGTATTTT. Protein product: CASSQLGSRDTQYF.

In its sample, this clonotype was seen a few times. V and J are TRBV20-1 and TRBJ2-5; D is possibly TRBD1 (7 bases). V was trimmed by 2 bases and J by 4 bases, leaving 11 bases between them. This CDR3 region has 13 residues. Per germline, CDR1 DFQATT and CDR2 SNEGSKA (reference sequence). The CDR3 spells CSARRGTVETQYF. The CDR3 DNA reads as TGCAGTGCTAGACGCGGGACAGTAGAGACCCAGTACTTC.

V and J are TRBV20-1 and TRBJ2-3; maybe TRBD2 (6 bases). The CDR3 has 14 amino acids. V gave up 6 bases and J gave up 5 bases, with 18 bases separating them. Germline V lookup: CDR1 DFQATT, CDR2 SNEGSKA (reference sequence). CDR3 sequence: CSATIGGTGDTQYF. The CDR3 DNA reads as TGCAGTGCAACCATAGGAGGGACGGGAGATACGCAGTATTTT.

This sequence joins TRBV11-3 and TRBJ2-3; D unclear. This CDR3 is 16 amino acids long. CDR1 SGHNT and CDR2 YENEEA come from the germline V gene. V lost 6 bases to trimming and J lost 3 bases, with 19 bases between them. The CDR3 bases are TGTGCCAGCAGTTTCAATTTCCAGAGAAGAACAGATACGCAGTATTTT. As protein: CASSFNFQRRTDTQYF.

Ten or more counts support this clonotype. The chain carries TRBV12-3 or TRBV12-4 and TRBJ2-1, with 12 bases identical to TRBD1. CDR3 length: 16 amino acids. V lost 3 bases to trimming and J lost 7 bases; unmatched junction nucleotides: 7. The CDR3 sequence is CASSFGTGGLVNEQFF. The CDR3 coding sequence is TGTGCCAGCAGTTTCGGGACAGGGGGCTTGGTTAATGAGCAGTTCTTC.

The gene calls are TRBV20-1 and TRBJ2-1; the match to TRBD1 covers 9 bases. The V gene end was trimmed by 8 bases and the J gene end by 3 bases; junction bases not matched to a gene: 14. CDR1 DFQATT and CDR2 SNEGSKA come from the germline V gene (reference sequence). The CDR3 extends over 16 amino acids. CDR3 sequence reads: CSPPPGTGRYYNEQFF. The CDR3 bases are TGCAGTCCTCCCCCCGGGACAGGGAGGTACTACAATGAGCAGTTCTTC.

V is TRBV6-5 and J is TRBJ2-7, with 9 bases lining up with TRBD2. This CDR3 has 17 residues. Germline assignment: CDR1 MNHEY and CDR2 SVGAGI. V lost 3 bases, J lost 6 bases, and 15 bases stayed unmatched. The CDR3 region is CASSYSRGVAGDLEQYF. The CDR3 coding sequence is TGTGCCAGCAGTTATTCCCGTGGGGTAGCGGGAGATCTCGAGCAGTACTTC.

This clonotype has a handful of counts. V and J are TRBV29-1 and TRBJ2-2; TRBD1 matches at 7 bases. V lost 5 bases, J lost 0 bases, and 9 bases stayed unmatched. Looked up from germline, CDR1 is SQVTM and CDR2 is ANQGSEA. CDR3 length: 16 residues. CDR3 loop: CSVTSSTGSNTGELFF. As DNA, the CDR3 is TGCAGCGTTACTTCCTCGACAGGGTCGAACACCGGGGAGCTGTTTTTT.

CDR3 bases: TGTGCCAGCAGTTCGATGTATCCCGGGACTAGCGGAGAGTACCAAGAGACCCAGTACTTC. Its protein is CASSSMYPGTSGEYQETQYF. The gene calls are TRBV6-5 and TRBJ2-5; 11 nucleotides line up with TRBD2. V lost 4 bases, J lost 0 bases, and 16 bases stayed unmatched. This CDR3 contains 20 residues. Germline CDR1 MNHEY, CDR2 SVGAGI.

This clonotype was picked up many times. The V gene is TRBV6-5, the J gene TRBJ1-1; TRBD1 might be the D (6 bases). The CDR3 sequence is 15 residues long. Deletions cut 6 bases from V and 1 base from J, with 15 bases between. Germline CDR1 is MNHEY and CDR2 is SVGAGI. CDR3 residues: CASSLTGTQNTEAFF. In DNA form, the CDR3 reads TGTGCCAGCAGCCTGACCGGGACACAGAACACTGAAGCTTTCTTT.

This clonotype was detected many times. The chain combines TRBV7-9 with TRBJ2-3, with D uncertain. Trimming pared 4 bases from V and 4 bases from J, leaving 12 bases between. The CDR3 is 14 amino acids. Germline CDR1 reads SEHNR; CDR2 reads FQNEAQ (reference sequence). CDR3 sequence reads: CASSSVTSPDTQYF. For the CDR3, the DNA is TGTGCCAGCAGCTCGGTGACCTCGCCAGATACGCAGTATTTT. Full variable domain (missing parts from reference TRBV7-9 and TRBJ2-3): DTGVSQNPRHKITKRGQNVTFRCDPISEHNRLYWYRQTLGQGPEFLTYFQNEAQLEKSRLLSDRFSAERPKGSFSTLEIQRTEQGDSAMYLCASSSVTSPDTQYFGPGTRLTVL.

This clonotype was detected ten times or more. A junction boundary mismatches the germline segment, possibly from a read error. The rearrangement uses TRBV7-3 and TRBJ2-1, with 13 bases that match TRBD2. Germline V gene data show CDR1 as SGHTA and CDR2 as FQGTGA. This CDR3 has 15 amino acids. CDR3 sequence: CASSITGTSGKGDFF. DNA for the CDR3: TGTGCCAGCAGCATAACCGGGACTAGCGGGAAGGGTGACTTCTTC.

This clonotype was seen many times. The chain couples TRBV4-1 to TRBJ1-4; TRBD1 is a possible D gene (5 bases). Germline lookup yields CDR1 MGHRA and CDR2 YSYEKL. Trimming left V 1 base short and J 0 bases short, with 6 bases between. CDR3 size: 15 residues. In DNA form, the CDR3 reads TGCGCCAGCAGCCAAGCAGGGTCAACTAATGAAAAACTGTTTTTT. Its protein is CASSQAGSTNEKLFF.

V usage is TRBV27 and J usage is TRBJ2-7; no clear D gene. CDR1 and CDR2 (germline): MNHEY, SMNVEV (reference sequence). The ends were cut back, 5 bases at V and 2 bases at J, with 16 bases in the middle. CDR3 length: 15 residues. CDR3 residues: CASSGRGEATYEQYF. CDR3 bases: TGTGCCAGCAGTGGCAGAGGCGAGGCCACCTACGAGCAGTACTTC.

The chain is built from TRBV12-3 or TRBV12-4 and TRBJ2-7; D possibly corresponds to TRBD1 (6 bases). Deletions cut 8 bases from V and 9 bases from J, with 14 bases between. The CDR3 runs to 11 residues. This chain's CDR3 is CASSQGGAQYV. CDR3 DNA sequence: TGTGCCAGCTCTCAAGGGGGAGCGCAGTACGTC.

The chain links TRBV19 to TRBJ2-5, with a weak D call TRBD2 (5 bases). V was cut by 3 bases and J by 7 bases, with 15 bases left in between. The CDR3 length is 14 residues. Per germline, CDR1 LNHDA and CDR2 SQIVND (reference sequence). The CDR3 DNA sequence: TGTGCCAGTAGTATGGGCCGGGGATCGGTGACCCAGTACTTC. Translated: CASSMGRGSVTQYF.

There are many counts of this clonotype. The rearrangement links TRBV20-1 to TRBJ2-1, with 8 bases lining up with TRBD2. Looked up from germline, CDR1 is DFQATT and CDR2 is SNEGSKA (reference sequence). CDR3 length: 18 residues. With 0 bases clipped from V and 0 bases from J, the junction kept 10 bases outside the gene matches. CDR3 bases: TGCAGTGCTAGAGATAGTGCGGGGGGTCCCCTCTCCTACAATGAGCAGTTCTTC. It specifies CSARDSAGGPLSYNEQFF.

The table lists this clonotype with a few counts. This chain uses TRBV6-5 with TRBJ1-2, with no clear D. CDR1 and CDR2 (germline): MNHEY, SVGAGI. The V end was cut by 2 bases, the J end by 1 base, with 11 bases between. This CDR3 contains 15 residues. The CDR3: CASSYGPFVNYGYTF. The DNA of the CDR3 is TGTGCCAGCAGTTACGGACCGTTCGTTAACTATGGCTACACCTTC.

This clonotype was seen at least ten times. The rearrangement uses TRBV29-1 and TRBJ2-1; 10 bases are a match to TRBD2. CDR3 length equals 13 residues. Germline assignment: CDR1 SQVTM and CDR2 ANQGSEA. CDR3 nucleotide sequence: TGCAGTGCCCGGACTAGCGGCTACAATGAGCAGTTCTTC. It is translated as CSARTSGYNEQFF.

CDR3 nucleotides: TGTGCCAGCAGGTCTCTCTCTGGGGCCAACGTCCTGACTTTC. Its translation: CASRSLSGANVLTF. This chain links TRBV6-5 with TRBJ2-6; D unresolved. V lost 6 bases to trimming and J lost 0 bases, with 6 bases between them. Per the germline V gene, CDR1 is MNHEY and CDR2 is SVGAGI. The CDR3 spans 14 residues.

This clonotype was observed a handful of times. A much larger clone lies one base from this, so it may be a read error. This likely comes from a read error, as the CDR3 has no conserved phenylalanine or tryptophan at its end. This chain connects TRBV29-1 to TRBJ2-4; 9 bases map to TRBD1. The V gene end was trimmed by 3 bases and the J gene end by 9 bases; junction bases not matched to a gene: 12. Germline-derived CDR1 and CDR2 are SQVTM and ANQGSEA. The CDR3 is 15 residues long. CDR3 coding DNA: TGCAGCGTTGAGGAGGGACAGGGCACGATGGGCATTCAGTACTAC. Its protein product is CSVEEGQGTMGIQYY.

The V call is TRBV5-1, the J call TRBJ2-1; a possible D gene is TRBD1 (6 bases). The V and J ends lost 6 bases and 0 bases respectively, with 10 bases between them. Germline values: CDR1 SGHRS, CDR2 YFSETQ. The CDR3 contains 14 residues. The CDR3 DNA follows: TGCGCCAGCAACCAAGGGGGCTCCTACAATGAGCAGTTCTTC. Translation: CASNQGGSYNEQFF. The variable domain in full, with the rest retrieved from reference TRBV5-1 and TRBJ2-1, is KAGVTQTPRYLIKTRGQQVTLSCSPISGHRSVSWYQQTPGQGLQFLFEYFSETQRNKGNFPGRFSGRQFSNSRSEMNVSTLELGDSALYLCASNQGGSYNEQFFGPGTRLTVL.

The chain has TRBV10-3 and TRBJ1-1; D is possibly TRBD1 (6 bases). CDR3 length equals 14 residues. V was cut by 7 bases and J by 0 bases, with 12 bases left in between. Germline V gene lookup returns CDR1 ENHRY and CDR2 SYGVKD. The CDR3 DNA follows: TGTGCCATCACACGGACAGCATTGAACACTGAAGCTTTCTTT. Translating gives CAITRTALNTEAFF.